A selection of T cell receptor beta chains follows, all from one sample in a study of OX40 agonist ivuxolimab in advanced cancers. Assay used: immunoSEQ multiplex PCR; TCRdb lists only in-frame clones, some missing. The table includes 20,000 to 25,000 clones, about 86% detected once. Sequencing used CD4+ or CD8+ T cells sorted from blood, obtained in a trial of the OX40 agonist ivuxolimab. These receptors were collected from an adult with an advanced solid tumor such as melanoma, head and neck, liver or kidney cancer. The CDR3 runs from the conserved cysteine through the conserved F or W. The D gene is left open where the match is weak. Some rows mark clone size as missing; the rest say once, few, many or name a class of expanded clone.

size | J | D | V | CDR3 | DNA
- | TRBJ2-7 | TRBD1 | TRBV28 | CASSLLPGQGAGDYEQYF | TGTGCCAGCAGTTTACTCCCGGGACAGGGGGCGGGGGACTACGAGCAGTACTTC
- | TRBJ2-7 | - | TRBV2 | CASSDSHFYEQYF | TGTGCCAGCAGTGATTCCCACTTCTACGAGCAGTACTTC
few | TRBJ1-5 | - | TRBV2 | CASSWSAHSNQPQHF | TGTGCCAGCAGTTGGTCGGCGCATAGCAATCAGCCCCAGCATTTT
- | TRBJ2-2 | TRBD2 | TRBV7-3 | CASSLTSGATGELFF | TGTGCCAGCAGCTTAACTAGCGGGGCCACCGGGGAGCTGTTTTTT
few | TRBJ2-5 | TRBD1 | TRBV5-6 | CASSLGQGGETQYF | TGTGCCAGCAGCTTGGGACAGGGGGGAGAGACCCAGTACTTC
- | TRBJ2-7 | TRBD2 | TRBV7-6 | CASSSPPSGSPYEQYF | TGTGCCAGCAGTTCCCCCCCTAGCGGGAGCCCCTACGAGCAGTACTTC
- | TRBJ1-5 | - | TRBV28 | CASSLYRFSNQPQHF | TGTGCCAGCAGTTTATACAGGTTTAGCAATCAGCCCCAGCATTTT
- | TRBJ2-5 | TRBD2 | TRBV7-2 | CASRLAGYQETQYF | TGTGCCAGCAGACTAGCGGGATACCAAGAGACCCAGTACTTC
- | TRBJ1-6 | - | TRBV9 | CASSVGSGNSPLHF | TGTGCCAGCAGCGTAGGTTCCGGGAATTCACCCCTCCACTTT
few | TRBJ2-5 | TRBD1 | TRBV10-2 | CASSEWGDRGRETQYF | TGCGCCAGCAGTGAATGGGGGGACAGGGGGCGAGAGACCCAGTACTTC
- | TRBJ2-7 | TRBD2 | TRBV19 | CASSISGSSYEQYF | TGTGCCAGTAGTATCAGCGGGAGTAGCTACGAGCAGTACTTC
- | TRBJ1-5 | - | TRBV10-3 | CAISEPGRGNQPQHF | TGTGCCATCAGTGAACCGGGGAGAGGCAATCAGCCCCAGCATTTT
- | TRBJ2-1 | TRBD1 | TRBV28 | CASSSLSAPGQGYNEQFF | TGTGCCAGCAGCTCCCTCTCCGCCCCGGGACAGGGGTACAATGAGCAGTTCTTC
- | TRBJ1-2 | - | TRBV9 | CASSAYTDIGYTF | TGTGCCAGCAGCGCCTATACCGACATTGGCTACACCTTC
- | TRBJ2-7 | TRBD2 | TRBV7-9 | CASSSHLAEDFYEQYF | TGTGCCAGCAGCTCCCATCTAGCGGAGGATTTCTACGAGCAGTACTTC
- | TRBJ1-2 | TRBD1 | TRBV5-8 | CASSRGQLYGYTF | TGTGCCAGCAGCCGGGGACAGCTCTATGGCTACACCTTC
large | TRBJ1-3 | TRBD1 | TRBV2 | CASSEEETGGNTIYF | TGTGCCAGCAGTGAGGAGGAGACAGGGGGAAACACCATATATTTT
- | TRBJ1-1 | - | TRBV5-4 | CASSFNQGDTEAFF | TGTGCCAGCAGCTTCAATCAAGGGGACACTGAAGCTTTCTTT
- | TRBJ2-7 | - | TRBV13 | CASSLTGQQTYEQYF | TGTGCCAGCAGCTTAACAGGACAACAAACCTACGAGCAGTACTTC
- | TRBJ1-1 | - | TRBV5-6 | CASSSGTFDTEAFF | TGTGCCAGCAGCAGCGGGACATTTGACACTGAAGCTTTCTTT
- | TRBJ1-1 | - | TRBV18 | CASSETVFNTEAFF | TGTGCCAGCTCCGAGACAGTGTTTAACACTGAAGCTTTCTTT
- | TRBJ1-5 | - | TRBV5-6 | CASSLFGEDQPQHF | TGTGCCAGCAGCCTATTCGGAGAGGATCAGCCCCAGCATTTT
- | TRBJ2-5 | - | TRBV11-2 | CASSWGLAETQYF | TGTGCCAGCAGCTGGGGACTTGCGGAGACCCAGTACTTC
- | TRBJ1-1 | - | TRBV4-1 | CASSQDWGQGFEAFF | TGCGCCAGCAGCCAAGACTGGGGGCAAGGATTCGAAGCTTTCTTT
- | TRBJ2-7 | - | TRBV14 | CASSQGGYEQYF | TGTGCCAGCAGCCAAGGAGGGTACGAGCAGTACTTC
- | TRBJ2-7 | - | TRBV13 | CASSLGSSYEQYF | TGTGCCAGCTCCCTGGGCAGCTCCTACGAGCAGTACTTC
- | TRBJ2-5 | - | TRBV5-6 | CASSRTQETQYF | TGTGCCAGCAGCCGGACACAAGAGACCCAGTACTTC
- | TRBJ2-7 | TRBD1 | TRBV27 | CASSSLPGTGARLEQYF | TGTGCCAGCAGTTCTCTCCCTGGGACAGGTGCACGTCTCGAGCAGTACTTC
- | TRBJ2-2 | TRBD2 | TRBV7-7 | CASSPRGSGKAGELFF | TGTGCTAGCAGCCCCCGGGGTAGCGGGAAGGCCGGGGAGCTGTTTTTT
- | TRBJ2-7 | TRBD1 | TRBV7-9 | CASSLVWQGAPYEQYF | TGTGCCAGCAGCTTAGTCTGGCAGGGGGCCCCCTACGAGCAGTACTTC